In its sample, the clone carrying this TCR beta chain was seen a few times. Antigen specificity is unknown. Expressed TCRB transcripts got sequenced, as all isolated RNA was reverse transcribed. Naive, central memory and regulatory T cell samples averaged around 3.5 million immunoSEQ reads each. This table comes from immunoSEQ multiplex PCR, and its TCRdb copy is limited to in-frame clones, with some not included. The sample yields around 140,000 clones, 7.5% to 9.5% seen once. Heparinised blood was drawn once per donor, averaging approximately 100 mL. This specimen comes from a study of beta chain features in type 1 diabetes. For the study at large: Healthy donors, compared against patients, showed similar age, gender and cell yields.

The study's findings and limits: A greater similarity of naive, central memory and Treg TCRB repertoires was seen among patients than among healthy donors. Patients with Type 1 diabetes showed moderately but significantly shorter TCRB CDR3s in all four CD4+ subsets.

This TCR was recovered from a man aged 30 to 39 with type 1 diabetes. The specimen sequenced was central memory CD4+ T cells from blood.

The CDR3 reads CATAGAGQGTDTQYF. CDR3 bases: TGTGCCACCGCCGGGGCGGGACAGGGTACAGATACGCAGTATTTT. This chain joins TRBV28 and TRBJ2-3; 9 bases are shared with TRBD1. The CDR3 is made up of 15 amino acids. Germline V gene data show CDR1 as MDHEN and CDR2 as SYDVKM. Trimming took 10 bases from V and 3 from J; bases not matched to a gene: 11.